The next 10 T cell receptor beta chains were all read from a single sample in a study of OX40 agonist ivuxolimab in advanced cancers. Method: immunoSEQ multiplex PCR; TCRdb's copy keeps in-frame clones and lacks some. The sample shows 74,000 or so clones, roughly 81% of them seen only once. The sequenced sample was CD4+ or CD8+ T cells sorted from blood, obtained in a trial of the OX40 agonist ivuxolimab. All receptors come from an adult with an advanced solid tumor such as melanoma, head and neck, liver or kidney cancer.

In the case of this clone: A read error may account for a junction end that differs from germline. V usage is TRBV7-7 and J usage is TRBJ1-1; D not certain. This CDR3 has 13 residues. Germline CDR1 and CDR2: SSHAT and FNYEAQ (reference sequence). This chain's CDR3 is CASSLALNTEAFF. CDR3 sequence (DNA): TGTGCTAGCAGCTTAGCTTTAAACACTGAAGCTTTCTTT.

V is TRBV30 and J is TRBJ1-1; D remains unclear. CDR3 length: 12 amino acids. Trimming removed 2 bases from V and 7 bases from J, with 11 bases in between. The germline V gene encodes CDR1 GTSNPN and CDR2 SVGIG (reference sequence). Here the CDR3 reads CAWSLGPGEAFF. CDR3 bases: TGTGCCTGGAGTCTAGGGCCCGGTGAAGCTTTCTTT.

This clone appeared a few times. The chain uses TRBV28 and TRBJ1-2; a weak D match, TRBD1 (5 bases). Trimming removed 4 bases from V and 8 bases from J, with 11 bases in between. The germline gives CDR1 MDHEN, CDR2 SYDVKM. The CDR3 loop spans 12 amino acids. CDR3 in DNA: TGTGCCAGCAGTTCCGGGACGAAGGGCTACACCTTC. Translated: CASSSGTKGYTF.

The gene calls are TRBV4-2 and TRBJ1-4, with 7 positions matching TRBD1. The junction had 18 bases not matched to a gene; V was cut back by 0 bases and J by 8 bases. The CDR3 extends over 19 amino acids. Germline V CDR1 and CDR2: LGHNA, YNFKEQ. CDR3 protein: CASSQEARNRGLLGEKLFF. DNA of the CDR3: TGTGCCAGCAGCCAAGAGGCAAGGAACAGGGGATTACTCGGAGAAAAACTGTTTTTT.

Regarding this clone: The sample holds other DNA sequences that translate to the same CDR3. The chain links TRBV7-9 to TRBJ1-1; no definite D call. V lost 5 bases and J lost 1, with 8 bases in between. Germline-derived CDR1 and CDR2 are SEHNR and FQNEAQ (reference sequence). This CDR3 contains 13 residues. The CDR3 protein is CASSVAGNTEAFF. The DNA for the CDR3 is TGTGCCAGCAGCGTGGCGGGGAACACTGAAGCTTTCTTT. Combining the CDR3 with reference TRBV7-9 and TRBJ1-1 gives the whole variable domain DTGVSQNPRHKITKRGQNVTFRCDPISEHNRLYWYRQTLGQGPEFLTYFQNEAQLEKSRLLSDRFSAERPKGSFSTLEIQRTEQGDSAMYLCASSVAGNTEAFFGQGTRLTVV.

The chain is built from TRBV7-2 and TRBJ2-6; 12 bases are a match to TRBD1. Germline V lookup: CDR1 SGHTA, CDR2 FQGNSA. CDR3 length: 17 residues. Germline trimming cut 6 bases from V and 2 bases from J; bases unmatched to any gene: 5. In nucleotides, the CDR3 is TGTGCCAGCAGGCGGGGGACAGGGGGCGCTGGGGCCAACGTCCTGACTTTC. Its translation is CASRRGTGGAGANVLTF.

V is TRBV7-2 and J is TRBJ1-2, with D unresolved. This CDR3 is 14 amino acids long. The germline V and J ends were trimmed by 4 bases and 2 bases, with 11 bases remaining between them. Per germline, CDR1 SGHTA and CDR2 FQGNSA. The CDR3, as DNA: TGTGCCAGCAGCTGGTCGGGTTCCAACTATGGCTACACCTTC. It codes for CASSWSGSNYGYTF. Drawing the rest from reference TRBV7-2 and TRBJ1-2, the complete variable domain is GAGVSQSPSNKVTEKGKDVELRCDPISGHTALYWYRQSLGQGLEFLIYFQGNSAPDKSGLPSDRFSAERTGGSVSTLTIQRTQQEDSAVYLCASSWSGSNYGYTFGSGTRLTVV.

This chain uses TRBV6-5 with TRBJ1-5; TRBD1 aligns across 8 bases. The CDR3 covers 15 residues. V shed 2 bases, J shed 6 bases, and the junction held 6 bases outside the gene matches. In germline, CDR1 is MNHEY, CDR2 SVGAGI. CDR3 coding DNA: TGTGCCAGCAGTTACACGGACAGGGTGGGTCAGCCCCAGCATTTT. The encoded protein is CASSYTDRVGQPQHF.

This chain joins TRBV10-3 and TRBJ1-4; D gene unclear. The V end was cut by 6 bases, the J end by 8 bases, with 13 bases between. Germline V gene data show CDR1 as ENHRY and CDR2 as SYGVKD. There are 13 residues in the CDR3. Written as DNA, the CDR3 is TGTGCCATCAGGGACGACCCAAGGGAAAAACTGTTTTTT. Translated, it gives CAIRDDPREKLFF.

The chain joins TRBV7-9 to TRBJ1-2, with a tentative D call TRBD1 (5 bases). CDR3 length: 14 residues. Trimming cost V 1 base and J 7 bases, with 13 bases left between them. Looked up from germline, CDR1 is SEHNR and CDR2 is FQNEAQ (reference sequence). CDR3 region: CASSLVGAGTGYTF. CDR3 bases: TGTGCCAGCAGCTTAGTTGGGGCAGGGACTGGCTACACCTTC.